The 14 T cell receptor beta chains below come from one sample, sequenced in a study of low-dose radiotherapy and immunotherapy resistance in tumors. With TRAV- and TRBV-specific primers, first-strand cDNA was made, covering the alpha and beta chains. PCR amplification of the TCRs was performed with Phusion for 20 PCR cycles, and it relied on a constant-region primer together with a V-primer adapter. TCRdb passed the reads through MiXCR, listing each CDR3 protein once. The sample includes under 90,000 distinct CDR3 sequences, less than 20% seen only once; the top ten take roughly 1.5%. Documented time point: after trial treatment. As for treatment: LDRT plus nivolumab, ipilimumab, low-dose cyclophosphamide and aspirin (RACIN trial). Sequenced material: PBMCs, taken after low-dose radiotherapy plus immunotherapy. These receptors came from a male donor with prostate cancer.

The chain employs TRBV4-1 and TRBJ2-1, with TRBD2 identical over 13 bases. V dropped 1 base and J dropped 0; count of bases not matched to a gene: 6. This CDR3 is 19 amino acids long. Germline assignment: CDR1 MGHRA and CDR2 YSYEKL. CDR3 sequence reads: CASSQAGLAGSSSYNEQFF. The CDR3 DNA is TGCGCCAGCAGCCAAGCGGGACTAGCGGGATCGAGCTCCTACAATGAGCAGTTCTTC.

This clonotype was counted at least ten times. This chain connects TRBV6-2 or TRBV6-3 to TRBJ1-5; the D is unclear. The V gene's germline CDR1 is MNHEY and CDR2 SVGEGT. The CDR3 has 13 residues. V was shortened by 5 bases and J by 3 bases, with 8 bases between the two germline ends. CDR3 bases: TGTGCCAGCAGTCCGACGGACAATCAGCCCCAGCATTTT. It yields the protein CASSPTDNQPQHF.

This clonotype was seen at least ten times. The chain's CDR3 is CASSSRGAPNYGYTF. CDR3 bases: TGTGCCAGCAGCTCCCGGGGGGCCCCTAACTATGGCTACACCTTC. This sequence joins TRBV28 and TRBJ1-2; possible D gene TRBD1, 6 bases. The germline V gene has CDR1 MDHEN and CDR2 SYDVKM. The CDR3 length is 15 residues. The ends were cut back, 6 bases at V and 0 bases at J, with 14 bases in the middle.

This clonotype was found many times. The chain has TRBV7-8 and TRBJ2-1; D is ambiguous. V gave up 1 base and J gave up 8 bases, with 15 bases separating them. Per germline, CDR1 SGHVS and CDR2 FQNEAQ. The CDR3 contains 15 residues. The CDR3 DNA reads TGTGCCAGCAGCTTAGGGGCCGCCGGCGGCGATGAGCAGTTCTTC. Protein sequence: CASSLGAAGGDEQFF.

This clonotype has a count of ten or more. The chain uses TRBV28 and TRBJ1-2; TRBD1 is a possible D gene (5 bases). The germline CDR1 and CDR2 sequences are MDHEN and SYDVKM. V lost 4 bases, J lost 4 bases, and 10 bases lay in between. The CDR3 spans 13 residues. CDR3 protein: CASSSGQPYGYTF. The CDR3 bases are TGTGCCAGCAGTTCTGGACAACCCTATGGCTACACCTTC.

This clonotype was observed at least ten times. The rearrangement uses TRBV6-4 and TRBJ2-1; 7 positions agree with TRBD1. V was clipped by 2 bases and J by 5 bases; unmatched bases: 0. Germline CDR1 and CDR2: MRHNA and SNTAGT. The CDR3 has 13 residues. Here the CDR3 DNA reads TGTGCCAGCAGTGACAGGGGGCACAATGAGCAGTTCTTC. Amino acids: CASSDRGHNEQFF.

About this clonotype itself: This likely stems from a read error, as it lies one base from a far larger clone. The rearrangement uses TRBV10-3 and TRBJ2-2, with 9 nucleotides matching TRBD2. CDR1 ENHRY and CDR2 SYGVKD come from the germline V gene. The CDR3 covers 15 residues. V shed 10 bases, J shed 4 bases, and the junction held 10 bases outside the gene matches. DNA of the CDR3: TGTGCCAGCAATGGGCTAGCGGGACGCACCGGGGAGCTGTTTTTT. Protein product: CASNGLAGRTGELFF.

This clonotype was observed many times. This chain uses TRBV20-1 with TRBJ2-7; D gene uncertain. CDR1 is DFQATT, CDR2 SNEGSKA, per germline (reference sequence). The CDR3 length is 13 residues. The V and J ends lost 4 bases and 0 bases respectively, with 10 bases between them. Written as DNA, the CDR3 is TGCAGTGCTACTACGCCCGACTCCTACGAGCAGTACTTC. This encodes CSATTPDSYEQYF.

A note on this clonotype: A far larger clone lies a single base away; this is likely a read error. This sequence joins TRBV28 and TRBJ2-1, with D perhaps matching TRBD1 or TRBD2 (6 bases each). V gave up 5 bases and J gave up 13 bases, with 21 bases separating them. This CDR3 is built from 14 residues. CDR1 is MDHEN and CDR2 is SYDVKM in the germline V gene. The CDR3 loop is CASSVGGGQETQFF. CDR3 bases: TGTGCCAGCAGTGTCGGAGGGGGACAAGAGACCCAGTTCTTC.

CDR3 nucleotide sequence: TGTGCCAGCAGTGTAGGGGATAGTCAGCCCCAGCATTTT. Translating gives CASSVGDSQPQHF. The chain recombines TRBV6-1 with TRBJ1-5, with a weak D call TRBD1 (5 bases). V lost 4 bases, J lost 6 bases, and 10 bases lay in between. CDR3 length equals 13 residues. Germline V gene sequence: CDR1 MNHNS, CDR2 SASEGT.

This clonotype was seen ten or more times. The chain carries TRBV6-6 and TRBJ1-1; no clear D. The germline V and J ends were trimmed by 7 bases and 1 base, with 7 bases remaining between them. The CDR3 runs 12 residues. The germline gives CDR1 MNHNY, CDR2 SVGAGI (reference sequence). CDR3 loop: CASTIGNTEAFF. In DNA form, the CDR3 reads TGTGCCAGCACGATTGGGAACACTGAAGCTTTCTTT.

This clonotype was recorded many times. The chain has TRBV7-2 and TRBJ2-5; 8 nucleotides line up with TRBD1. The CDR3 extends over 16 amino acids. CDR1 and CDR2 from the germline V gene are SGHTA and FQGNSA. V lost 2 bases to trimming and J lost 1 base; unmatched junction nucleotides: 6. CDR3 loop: CASSLTTGAIQETQYF. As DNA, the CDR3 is TGTGCCAGCAGCTTAACGACAGGGGCGATCCAAGAGACCCAGTACTTC.

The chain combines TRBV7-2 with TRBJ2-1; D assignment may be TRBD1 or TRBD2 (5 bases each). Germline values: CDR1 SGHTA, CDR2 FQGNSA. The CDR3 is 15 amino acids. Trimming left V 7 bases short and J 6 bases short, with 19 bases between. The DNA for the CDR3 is TGTGCCAGCACCCTACGGCAGGGAGCCACCAATGAGCAGTTCTTC. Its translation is CASTLRQGATNEQFF.

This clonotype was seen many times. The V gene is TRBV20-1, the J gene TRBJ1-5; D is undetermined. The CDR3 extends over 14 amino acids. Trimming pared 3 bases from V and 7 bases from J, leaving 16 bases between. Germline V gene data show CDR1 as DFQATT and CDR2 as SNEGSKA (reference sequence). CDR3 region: CSASGEQPSQPQHF. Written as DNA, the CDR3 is TGCAGTGCTAGTGGGGAGCAGCCGAGCCAGCCCCAGCATTTT.